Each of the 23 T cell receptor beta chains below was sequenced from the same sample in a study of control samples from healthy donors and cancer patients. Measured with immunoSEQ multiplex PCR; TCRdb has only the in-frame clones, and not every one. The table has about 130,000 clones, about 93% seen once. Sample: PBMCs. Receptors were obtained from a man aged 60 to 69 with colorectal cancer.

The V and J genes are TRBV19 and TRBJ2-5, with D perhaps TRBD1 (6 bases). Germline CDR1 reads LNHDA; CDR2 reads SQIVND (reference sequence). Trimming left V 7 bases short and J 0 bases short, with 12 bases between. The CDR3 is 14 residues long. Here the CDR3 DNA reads TGTGCCAGTAAAGGGGGTCCTAACCAAGAGACCCAGTACTTC. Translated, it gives CASKGGPNQETQYF. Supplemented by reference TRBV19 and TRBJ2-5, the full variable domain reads DGGITQSPKYLFRKEGQNVTLSCEQNLNHDAMYWYRQDPGQGLRLIYYSQIVNDFQKGDIAEGYSVSREKKESFPLTVTSAQKNPTAFYLCASKGGPNQETQYFGPGTRLLVL.

CDR3 residues: CAWSPGFNQPQHF. CDR3 coding DNA: TGTGCCTGGAGTCCCGGATTTAATCAGCCCCAGCATTTT. This sequence joins TRBV30 and TRBJ1-5, with D unclear. V lost 2 bases and J lost 4, with 9 bases in between. Germline values: CDR1 GTSNPN, CDR2 SVGIG (reference sequence). The CDR3 loop spans 13 amino acids.

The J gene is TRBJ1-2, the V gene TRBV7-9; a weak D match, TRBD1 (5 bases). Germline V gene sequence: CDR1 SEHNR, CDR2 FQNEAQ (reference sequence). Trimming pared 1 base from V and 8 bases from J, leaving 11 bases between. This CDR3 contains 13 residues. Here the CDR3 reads CASSLEGLGGYTF. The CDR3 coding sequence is TGTGCCAGCAGCTTAGAGGGGCTGGGGGGCTACACCTTC.

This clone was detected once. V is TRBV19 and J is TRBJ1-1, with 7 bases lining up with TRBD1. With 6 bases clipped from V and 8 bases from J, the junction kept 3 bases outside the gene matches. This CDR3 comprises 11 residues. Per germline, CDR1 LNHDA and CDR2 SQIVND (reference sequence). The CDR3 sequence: CASRGTAEAFF. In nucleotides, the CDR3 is TGTGCCAGTAGAGGGACAGCAGAAGCTTTCTTT. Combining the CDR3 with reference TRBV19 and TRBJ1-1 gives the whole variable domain DGGITQSPKYLFRKEGQNVTLSCEQNLNHDAMYWYRQDPGQGLRLIYYSQIVNDFQKGDIAEGYSVSREKKESFPLTVTSAQKNPTAFYLCASRGTAEAFFGQGTRLTVV.

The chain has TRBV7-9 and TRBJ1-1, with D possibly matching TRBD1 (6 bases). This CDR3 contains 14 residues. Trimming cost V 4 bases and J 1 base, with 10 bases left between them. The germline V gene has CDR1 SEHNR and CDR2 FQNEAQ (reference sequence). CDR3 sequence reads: CASSSPDRNTEAFF. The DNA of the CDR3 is TGTGCCAGCAGCTCGCCGGACAGGAACACTGAAGCTTTCTTT.

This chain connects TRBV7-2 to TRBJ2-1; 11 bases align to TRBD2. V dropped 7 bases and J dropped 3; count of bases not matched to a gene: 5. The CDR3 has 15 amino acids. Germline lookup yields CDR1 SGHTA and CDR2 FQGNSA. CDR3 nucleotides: TGTGCCAGCAACCCTAGCGGGGGGCTCTACAATGAGCAGTTCTTC. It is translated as CASNPSGGLYNEQFF.

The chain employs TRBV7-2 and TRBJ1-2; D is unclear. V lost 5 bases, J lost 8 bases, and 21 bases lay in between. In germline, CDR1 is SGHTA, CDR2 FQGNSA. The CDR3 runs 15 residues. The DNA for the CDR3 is TGTGCCAGCAGCCAAGACGCCAAGGGAGGTCGCGGCTACACCTTC. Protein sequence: CASSQDAKGGRGYTF.

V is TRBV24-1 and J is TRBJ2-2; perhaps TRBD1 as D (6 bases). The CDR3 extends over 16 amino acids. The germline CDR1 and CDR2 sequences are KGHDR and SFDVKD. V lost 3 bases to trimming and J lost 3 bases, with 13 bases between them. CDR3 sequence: CATSDHDRSHTGELFF. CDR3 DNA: TGTGCCACCAGTGATCACGACAGGAGTCACACCGGGGAGCTGTTTTTT.

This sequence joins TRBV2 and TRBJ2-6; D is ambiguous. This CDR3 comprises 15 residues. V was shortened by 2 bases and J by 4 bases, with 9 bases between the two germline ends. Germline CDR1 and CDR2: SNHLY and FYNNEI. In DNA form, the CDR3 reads TGTGCCAGCAGTGAAAGGCGTACAGGGGCCAACGTCCTGACTTTC. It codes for CASSERRTGANVLTF.

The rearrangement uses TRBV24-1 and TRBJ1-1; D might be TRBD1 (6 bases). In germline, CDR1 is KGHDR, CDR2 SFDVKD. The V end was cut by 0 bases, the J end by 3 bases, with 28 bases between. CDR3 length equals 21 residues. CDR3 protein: CATSDLPEGEKLRAHYTEAFF. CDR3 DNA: TGTGCCACCAGTGATTTGCCGGAGGGGGAGAAATTACGGGCCCATTACACTGAAGCTTTCTTT.

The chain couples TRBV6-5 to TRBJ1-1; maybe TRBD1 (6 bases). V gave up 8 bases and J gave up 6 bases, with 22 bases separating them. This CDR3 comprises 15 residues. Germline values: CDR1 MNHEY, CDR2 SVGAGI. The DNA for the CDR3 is TGTGCCAGCTCCAGAGCTGGACAGCCGAGGGCTGAAGCTTTCTTT. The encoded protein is CASSRAGQPRAEAFF.

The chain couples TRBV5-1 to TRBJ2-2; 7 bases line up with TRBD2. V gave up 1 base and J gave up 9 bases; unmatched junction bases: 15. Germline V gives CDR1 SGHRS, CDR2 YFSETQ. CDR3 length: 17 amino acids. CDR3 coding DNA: TGCGCCAGCAGCTTGAGGGAGGGGTCCCCAAACGACCGGGAGCTGTTTTTT. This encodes CASSLREGSPNDRELFF. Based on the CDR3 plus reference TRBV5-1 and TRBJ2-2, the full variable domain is KAGVTQTPRYLIKTRGQQVTLSCSPISGHRSVSWYQQTPGQGLQFLFEYFSETQRNKGNFPGRFSGRQFSNSRSEMNVSTLELGDSALYLCASSLREGSPNDRELFFGEGSRLTVL.

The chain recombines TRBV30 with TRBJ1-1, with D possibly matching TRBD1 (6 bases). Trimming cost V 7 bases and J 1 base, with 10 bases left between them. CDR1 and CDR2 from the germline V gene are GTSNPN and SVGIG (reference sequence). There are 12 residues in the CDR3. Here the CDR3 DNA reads TGTGCCTCCCGAGGGGGGAACACTGAAGCTTTCTTT. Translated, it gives CASRGGNTEAFF.

This chain's CDR3 is CASSPMTDYGYTF. The CDR3 bases are TGTGCCAGCTCACCCATGACAGACTATGGCTACACCTTC. The genes are TRBV18 and TRBJ1-2; D possibly corresponds to TRBD1 (5 bases). Looked up from germline, CDR1 is KGHSH and CDR2 is LQKENI. The CDR3 sequence is 13 residues long. V lost 3 bases and J 3 bases, leaving 8 bases between the germline ends.

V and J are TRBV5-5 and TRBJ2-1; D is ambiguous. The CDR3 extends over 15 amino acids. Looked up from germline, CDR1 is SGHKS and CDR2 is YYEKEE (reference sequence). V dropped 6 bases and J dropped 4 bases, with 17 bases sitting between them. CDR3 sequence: CASNRDDLLYNEQFF. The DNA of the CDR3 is TGTGCCAGCAATAGAGACGACCTCCTATACAATGAGCAGTTCTTC.

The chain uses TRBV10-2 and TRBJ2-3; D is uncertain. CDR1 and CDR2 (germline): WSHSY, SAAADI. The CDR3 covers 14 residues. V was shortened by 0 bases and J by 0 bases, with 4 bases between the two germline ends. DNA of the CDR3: TGCGCCAGCAGTGAGTCAGACAGCACAGATACGCAGTATTTT. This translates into CASSESDSTDTQYF.

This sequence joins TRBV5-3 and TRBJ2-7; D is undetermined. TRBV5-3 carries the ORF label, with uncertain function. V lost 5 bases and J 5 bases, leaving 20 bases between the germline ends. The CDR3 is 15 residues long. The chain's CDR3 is CARSFISSPRNEQYF. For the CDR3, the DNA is TGTGCCAGAAGTTTTATATCCTCCCCAAGGAACGAGCAGTACTTC.

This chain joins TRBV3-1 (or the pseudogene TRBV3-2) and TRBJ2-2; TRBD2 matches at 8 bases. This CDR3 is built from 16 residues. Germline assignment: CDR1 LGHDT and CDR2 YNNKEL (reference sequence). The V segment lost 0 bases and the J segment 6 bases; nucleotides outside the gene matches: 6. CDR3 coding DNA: TGTGCCAGCAGCCAAGAGCGAGGCGGGGGGCCCGGGGAGCTGTTTTTT. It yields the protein CASSQERGGGPGELFF.

DNA of the CDR3: TGTGCCAGCAGCACTCCCGTGGACAGAGCCTACGAGCAGTACTTC. This translates into CASSTPVDRAYEQYF. The chain joins TRBV21-1 to TRBJ2-7; the D call of TRBD1 is as the table states it, not checked on the DNA. TRBV21-1 is given as a pseudogene. The CDR3 extends over 15 amino acids.

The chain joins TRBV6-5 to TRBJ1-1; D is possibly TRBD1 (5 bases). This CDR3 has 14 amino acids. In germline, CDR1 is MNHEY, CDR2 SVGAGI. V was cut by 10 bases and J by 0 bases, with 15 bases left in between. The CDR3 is CAILRGGMNTEAFF. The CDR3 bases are TGTGCCATTCTCCGGGGGGGGATGAACACTGAAGCTTTCTTT.

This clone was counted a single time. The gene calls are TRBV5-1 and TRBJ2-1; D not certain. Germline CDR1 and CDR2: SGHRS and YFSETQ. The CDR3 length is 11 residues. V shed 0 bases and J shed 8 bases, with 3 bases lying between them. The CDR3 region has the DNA TGCGCCAGCAGCTTGGTAGATGAGCAGTTCTTC. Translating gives CASSLVDEQFF.

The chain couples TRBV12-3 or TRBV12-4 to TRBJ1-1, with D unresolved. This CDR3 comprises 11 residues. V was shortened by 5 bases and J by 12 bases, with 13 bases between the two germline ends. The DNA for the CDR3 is TGTGCCAGCAGTCCCTCAGGCGACCCTTTCTTT. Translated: CASSPSGDPFF.

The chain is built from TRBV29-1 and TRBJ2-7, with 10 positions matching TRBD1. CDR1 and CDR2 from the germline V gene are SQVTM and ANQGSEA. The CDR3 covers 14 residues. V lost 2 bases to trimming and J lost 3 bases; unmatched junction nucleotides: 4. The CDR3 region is CSVEFRDRGYEQYF. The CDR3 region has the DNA TGCAGCGTTGAATTTCGGGACAGGGGCTACGAGCAGTACTTC.